This record looks at one TCR beta chain sequence and its context. The sample is drawn from a study of shared clonotypes between healthy human individuals. Repertoires were generated with immunoSEQ multiplex PCR, while TCRdb's copy carries only in-frame clones and drops some. Seen here are about 490,000 clones, more than 65% observed once, and the top ten hold roughly 13%. The clonotype was recovered from a woman between 40 and 55 years old in good health. Some clones in this sample may be carry-over from other donors' samples. The sequencing sample was made of PBMCs.

CDR3 loop: CASSFRTEGYEQYF. The DNA for the CDR3 is TGTGCCAGCAGTTTTCGGACCGAAGGATACGAGCAGTACTTC. The V and J genes are TRBV28 and TRBJ2-7; D gene uncertain. The germline gives CDR1 MDHEN, CDR2 SYDVKM. The CDR3 has 14 amino acids. V gave up 3 bases and J gave up 4 bases, with 13 bases separating them.